Shown below are 8 T cell receptor beta chains from a single sample sequenced in a study of blood T cell repertoires in COVID-19. Assay: immunoSEQ multiplex PCR; the TCRdb copy retains only in-frame clones and omits some. The sample includes more than 100,000 clones, 81% of them seen just once. The sequenced sample consisted of peripheral blood. Source of these receptors: a woman aged 55-75 years with active or convalescent COVID-19.

This clone was detected only once. The V gene is TRBV7-2, the J gene TRBJ2-1; 12 bases line up with TRBD2. J lost 8 bases, V lost 4 bases, and 6 bases had no gene match. This CDR3 is 15 amino acids long. Germline V gene data show CDR1 as SGHTA and CDR2 as FQGNSA. Here the CDR3 reads CASSYGLAGSDEQFF. The DNA for the CDR3 is TGTGCCAGCAGCTACGGACTAGCGGGAAGCGATGAGCAGTTCTTC. Filled out from reference TRBV7-2 and TRBJ2-1, the complete variable domain reads GAGVSQSPSNKVTEKGKDVELRCDPISGHTALYWYRQSLGQGLEFLIYFQGNSAPDKSGLPSDRFSAERTGGSVSTLTIQRTQQEDSAVYLCASSYGLAGSDEQFFGPGTRLTVL.

The chain uses TRBV28 and TRBJ2-7, with D maybe TRBD1 (6 bases). The V end lost 6 bases, the J end lost 5 bases, and 14 bases lay between the germline ends. Germline CDR1 is MDHEN and CDR2 is SYDVKM. This CDR3 comprises 13 residues. The CDR3 loop is CASRTTGFNEQYF. The CDR3 DNA sequence: TGTGCCAGCAGGACAACAGGGTTTAACGAGCAGTACTTC.

V usage is TRBV3-1 (or the pseudogene TRBV3-2) and J usage is TRBJ1-1; D call uncertain. V dropped 0 bases and J dropped 1 base, with 9 bases sitting between them. Germline V gives CDR1 LGHDT, CDR2 YNNKEL (reference sequence). The CDR3 has 15 amino acids. The CDR3 DNA reads as TGTGCCAGCAGCCAAGATGCTCAGGCGAACACTGAAGCTTTCTTT. Amino acid sequence: CASSQDAQANTEAFF.

This sequence joins TRBV3-1 (or the pseudogene TRBV3-2) and TRBJ1-6; D gene uncertain. The germline V gene encodes CDR1 LGHDT and CDR2 YNNKEL (reference sequence). V was trimmed by 3 bases and J by 14 bases, leaving 8 bases between them. The CDR3 contains 11 residues. CDR3: CASSHRSTLHF. The CDR3 DNA follows: TGTGCCAGCAGCCATCGGTCGACCCTCCACTTT.

The gene calls are TRBV4-1 and TRBJ1-4; 7 bases align to TRBD1. Germline V gene lookup returns CDR1 MGHRA and CDR2 YSYEKL. The CDR3 runs to 15 residues. V was clipped by 2 bases and J by 3 bases; unmatched bases: 3. CDR3 nucleotide sequence: TGCGCCAGCAGCCAACCGGGACAGCCTAATGAAAAACTGTTTTTT. Translation: CASSQPGQPNEKLFF.

The rearrangement joins TRBV19 to TRBJ2-2; TRBD2 aligns across 9 bases. The CDR3 covers 16 residues. The germline V gene has CDR1 LNHDA and CDR2 SQIVND (reference sequence). V gave up 7 bases and J gave up 7 bases; unmatched junction bases: 13. CDR3: CASNPPGLAFSGELFF. As DNA, the CDR3 is TGTGCCAGTAATCCACCGGGACTAGCTTTTAGCGGGGAGCTGTTTTTT.

V usage is TRBV18 and J usage is TRBJ2-5; 15 nucleotides align to TRBD2. The CDR3 sequence is 17 residues long. Germline CDR1 reads KGHSH; CDR2 reads LQKENI. V lost 3 bases, J lost 5 bases, and 7 bases stayed unmatched. For the CDR3, the DNA is TGTGCCAGCTCACCCCGTTGGACTAGCGGGGGGGCGGAGACCCAGTACTTC. Its protein is CASSPRWTSGGAETQYF.

This chain links TRBV7-9 with TRBJ2-2; 14 positions match TRBD2. From germline, CDR1 is SEHNR and CDR2 FQNEAQ (reference sequence). The ends lost 4 bases at V and 4 bases at J; junction bases unmatched: 2. The CDR3 extends over 16 amino acids. The DNA for the CDR3 is TGTGCCAGCAGCTCAGGACTAGCGGGGGGCACCGGGGAGCTGTTTTTT. Its translation is CASSSGLAGGTGELFF.